The present T cell receptor (beta chain) was sequenced within a study of beta chain features in type 1 diabetes (dated by TCRdb to the late 2010s). For the study in its entirety: Patients and healthy donors did not differ in mean age, gender distribution, total cell number or subset yield. The study compared TCRB repertoires of sorted circulating CD4+ T cell subsets between recently diagnosed type 1 diabetes patients and matched healthy donors. Regulatory and stem cell-like memory subsets were isolated from only 8 patients and roughly eight healthy donors, whereas naive and central memory subsets came from all 30 or so donors. A total of 107,917,701 sorted cells were examined across all samples, and a strong correlation was observed between cell number per subset and RNA yield. Summary of the overall study and its limitations: At VDJ recombination sites, type 1 diabetes patients had fewer insertions and more deleted nucleotides, which implies abnormalities in thymic rearrangement. Naive, central memory and regulatory TCRB repertoires appeared to be more similar among patients than among healthy donors. Because cDNA was sequenced instead of genomic DNA, highly expressing activated cells could be over-represented, though the groups showed no difference in activation or CD3 levels. In all four CD4+ subsets, TCRB CDR3 length was moderately but significantly shorter in type 1 diabetes patients. PCR may preferentially amplify shorter templates, but because patient and control samples were amplified and corrected together, any resulting skew would affect both groups equally. Only small numbers of individuals were included in the HLA sub-analyses, which left unresolved whether HLA type had any influence on TCRB rearrangement.

The entire isolated RNA was reverse transcribed using the High Capacity cDNA Reverse Transcription Kit, and thus expressed TCRB transcripts were sequenced. Naive, central memory and regulatory T cell samples underwent deep immunoSEQ sequencing, averaging roughly 3.4 million total reads per sample. Sorted cells were lysed in RLT buffer, and RNA was extracted using DNase-treated RNeasy Micro or Mini kits according to cell number. To prevent cross-contamination, each cell subset was processed individually, whereas patient and healthy donor samples were processed jointly. The immunoSEQ multiplex PCR was used to amplify TCRB sequences from cDNA, generating 87-bp fragments that spanned the CDR3 region. Amplicons were sequenced on the Illumina HiSeq platform. In the original analysis: Synthetic template baselines were used to correct PCR bias computationally, reads within Hamming distance 2 were collapsed, and singletons that could not be merged were discarded. Reads were aligned against IMGT so that V, D and J genes, CDR3 length and insertions or deletions at six rearrangement sites could be assigned. Within each subset, clonotype counts were normalized to the number of sorted cells before true diversity and Gini coefficients were calculated with the tcR R package. The overlap coefficient, calculated on TCRB nucleotide sequences, was used to measure repertoire sharing. As a proxy for the pre-selection repertoire, out-of-frame TCRB sequences from naive cells were analyzed. Held by TCRdb, this immuneACCESS table contains in-frame sequences only and omits some clones. Under half of the omission traces to an unresolved V gene where checked; the cause of the rest is unknown. The D gene and trimming were derived from the DNA, and the V and J assignments and clone size from that table. The sample contains roughly 450,000 clones, over 10% of them found a single time. In total, the top ten clones hold approximately 0.05% of the sample.

Of note for this clone: The antigen this receptor binds is unknown. It has no much larger one-base neighbor in the sample; base qualities were not kept.

Each donor gave one peripheral blood draw, around 0.12 L on average, collected into heparinised tubes. Using a panel that included CD45RO, CCR7, CD25, CD127, CD95 and CD27, naive, central memory, regulatory and stem cell-like memory CD4+ T cells were sorted on a BD FACSAria II. All sorted populations exceeded 95% purity. Right away, PBMCs were isolated by Lymphoprep density gradient centrifugation and were stained directly, with no culture step. Samples were stained and sorted in pairs, with one healthy donor and one patient per experiment, so that batch effects were minimized. This TCR was sampled from a woman under 30 in good health. The source material was naive CD4+ T cells from blood. The sample's cell subset or site label, decoded: true naive CD4+ T cells.

The CDR3 region has the sequence CASSRNTEAFF. Read as DNA, the sequence is TGTGCCAGCAGCCGGAACACTGAAGCTTTCTTT. The chain was built from TRBV5-4 and TRBJ1-1, with the D gene too uncertain to name. From a lookup of the germline V gene (reference sequence), CDR1 and CDR2 are SGHNT and YYREEE. V loses 4 bases of germline sequence and J loses 1 base, and the interval between the two ends is 2 bases. From the cysteine through the phenylalanine, the CDR3 covers 11 amino acids. Only the CDR3 portion is preserved as DNA: 33 bases, with reading frame beginning at the first base.